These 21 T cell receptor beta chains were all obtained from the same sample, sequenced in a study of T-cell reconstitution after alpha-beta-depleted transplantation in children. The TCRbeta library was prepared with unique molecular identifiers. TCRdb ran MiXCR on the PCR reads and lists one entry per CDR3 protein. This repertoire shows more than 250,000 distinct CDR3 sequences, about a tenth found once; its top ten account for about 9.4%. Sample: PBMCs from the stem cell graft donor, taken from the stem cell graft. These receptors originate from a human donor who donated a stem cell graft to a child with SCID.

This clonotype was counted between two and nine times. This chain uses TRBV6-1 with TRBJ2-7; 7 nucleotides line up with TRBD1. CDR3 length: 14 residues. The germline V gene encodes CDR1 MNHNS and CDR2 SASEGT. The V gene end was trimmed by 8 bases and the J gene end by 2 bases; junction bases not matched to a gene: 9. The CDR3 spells CASRGRQGAYEQYF. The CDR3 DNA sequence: TGTGCCAGCCGTGGTCGACAGGGAGCCTACGAGCAGTACTTC.

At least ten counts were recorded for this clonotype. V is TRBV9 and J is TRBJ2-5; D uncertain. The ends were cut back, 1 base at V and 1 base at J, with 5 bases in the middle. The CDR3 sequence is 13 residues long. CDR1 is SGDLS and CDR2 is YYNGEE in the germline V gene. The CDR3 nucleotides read TGTGCCAGCAGCGTACAGTTCCAAGAGACCCAGTACTTC. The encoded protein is CASSVQFQETQYF.

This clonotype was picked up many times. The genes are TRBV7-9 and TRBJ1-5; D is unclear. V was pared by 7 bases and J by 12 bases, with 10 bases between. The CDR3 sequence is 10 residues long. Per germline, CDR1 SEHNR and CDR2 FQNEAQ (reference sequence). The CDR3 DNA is TGTGCCAGCATCCTAGATCTCCAGCATTTT. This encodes CASILDLQHF.

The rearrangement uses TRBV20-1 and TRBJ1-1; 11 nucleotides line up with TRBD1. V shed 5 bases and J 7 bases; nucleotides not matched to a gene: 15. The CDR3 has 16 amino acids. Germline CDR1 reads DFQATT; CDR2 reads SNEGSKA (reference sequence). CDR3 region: CSASGQGGEFGHEAFF. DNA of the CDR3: TGCAGTGCTTCGGGACAGGGGGGGGAGTTCGGCCATGAAGCTTTCTTT.

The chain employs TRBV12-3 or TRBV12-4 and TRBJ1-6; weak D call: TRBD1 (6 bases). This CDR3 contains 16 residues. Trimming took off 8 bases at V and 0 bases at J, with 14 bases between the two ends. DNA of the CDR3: TGTGCCAGCGATACAGGGCGTGGCTCCTATAATTCACCCCTCCACTTT. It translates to CASDTGRGSYNSPLHF.

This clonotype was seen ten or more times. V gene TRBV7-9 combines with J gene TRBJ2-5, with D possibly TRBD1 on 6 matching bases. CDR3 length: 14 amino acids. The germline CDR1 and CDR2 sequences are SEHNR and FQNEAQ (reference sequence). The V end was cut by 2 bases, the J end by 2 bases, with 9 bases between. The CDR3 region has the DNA TGTGCCAGCAGCTTAATAACAGGGCAAGAGACCCAGTACTTC. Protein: CASSLITGQETQYF.

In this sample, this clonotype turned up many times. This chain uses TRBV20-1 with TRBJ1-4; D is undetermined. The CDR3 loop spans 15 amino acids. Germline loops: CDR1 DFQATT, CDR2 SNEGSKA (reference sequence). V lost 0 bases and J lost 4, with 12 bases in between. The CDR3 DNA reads TGCAGTGCTAGAGATCTTTTTGGCAGTAATGAAAAACTGTTTTTT. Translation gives CSARDLFGSNEKLFF.

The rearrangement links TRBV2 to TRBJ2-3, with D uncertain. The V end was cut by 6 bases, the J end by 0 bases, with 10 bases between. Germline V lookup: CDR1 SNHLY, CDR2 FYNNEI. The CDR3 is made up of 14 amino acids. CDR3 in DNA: TGTGCCAGCAGGGGGTTACCTAGCACAGATACGCAGTATTTT. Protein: CASRGLPSTDTQYF.

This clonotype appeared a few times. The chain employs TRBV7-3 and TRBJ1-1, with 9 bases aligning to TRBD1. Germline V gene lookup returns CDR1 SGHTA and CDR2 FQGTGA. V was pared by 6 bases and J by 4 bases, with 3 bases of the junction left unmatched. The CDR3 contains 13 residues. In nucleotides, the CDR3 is TGTGCCAGCAGACAGGGGGCAAGCACTGAAGCTTTCTTT. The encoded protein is CASRQGASTEAFF.

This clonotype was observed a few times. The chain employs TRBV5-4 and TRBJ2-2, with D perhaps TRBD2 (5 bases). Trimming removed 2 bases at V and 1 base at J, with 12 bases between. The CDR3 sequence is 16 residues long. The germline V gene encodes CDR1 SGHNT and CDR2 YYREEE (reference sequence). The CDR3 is CASSLRVGMNTGELFF. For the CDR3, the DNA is TGTGCCAGCAGCTTACGTGTCGGGATGAACACCGGGGAGCTGTTTTTT.

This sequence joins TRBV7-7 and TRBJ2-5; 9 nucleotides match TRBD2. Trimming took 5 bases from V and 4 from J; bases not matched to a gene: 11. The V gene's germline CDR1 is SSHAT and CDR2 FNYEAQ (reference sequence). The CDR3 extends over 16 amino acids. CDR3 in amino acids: CASSSRTSAPPETQYF. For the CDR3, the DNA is TGTGCCAGCAGCAGCCGGACTAGCGCCCCCCCAGAGACCCAGTACTTC.

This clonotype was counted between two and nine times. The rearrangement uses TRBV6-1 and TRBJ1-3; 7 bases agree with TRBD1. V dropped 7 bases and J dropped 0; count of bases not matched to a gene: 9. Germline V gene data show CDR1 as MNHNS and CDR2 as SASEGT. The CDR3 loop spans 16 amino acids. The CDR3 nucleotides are TGTGCCAGCAATCCCTCGGGACAGCTCTCTGGAAACACCATATATTTT. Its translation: CASNPSGQLSGNTIYF.

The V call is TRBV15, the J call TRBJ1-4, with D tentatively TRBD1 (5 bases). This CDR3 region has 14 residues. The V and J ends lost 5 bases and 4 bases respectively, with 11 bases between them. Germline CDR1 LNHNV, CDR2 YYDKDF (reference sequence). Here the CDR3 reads CATSGGPHNEKLFF. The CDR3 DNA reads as TGTGCCACCAGCGGGGGACCGCATAATGAAAAACTGTTTTTT. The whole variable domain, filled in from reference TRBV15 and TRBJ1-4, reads DAMVIQNPRYQVTQFGKPVTLSCSQTLNHNVMYWYQQKSSQAPKLLFHYYDKDFNNEADTPDNFQSRRPNTSFCFLDIRSPGLGDTAMYLCATSGGPHNEKLFFGSGTQLSVL.

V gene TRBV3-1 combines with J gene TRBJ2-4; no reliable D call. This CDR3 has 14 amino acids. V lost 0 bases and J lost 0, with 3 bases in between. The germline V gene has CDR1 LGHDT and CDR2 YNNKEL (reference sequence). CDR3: CASSQDLAKNIQYF. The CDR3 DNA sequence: TGTGCCAGCAGCCAAGATCTAGCCAAAAACATTCAGTACTTC. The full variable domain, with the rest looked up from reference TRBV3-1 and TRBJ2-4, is DTAVSQTPKYLVTQMGNDKSIKCEQNLGHDTMYWYKQDSKKFLKIMFSYNNKELIINETVPNRFSPKSPDKAHLNLHINSLELGDSAVYFCASSQDLAKNIQYFGAGTRLSVL.

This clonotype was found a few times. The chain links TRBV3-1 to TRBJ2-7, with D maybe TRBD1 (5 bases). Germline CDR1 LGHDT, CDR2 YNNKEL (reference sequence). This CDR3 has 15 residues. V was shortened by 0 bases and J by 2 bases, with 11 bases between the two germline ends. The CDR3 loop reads CASSQDRARAYEQYF. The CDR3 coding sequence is TGTGCCAGCAGCCAAGATCGAGCCAGGGCCTACGAGCAGTACTTC.

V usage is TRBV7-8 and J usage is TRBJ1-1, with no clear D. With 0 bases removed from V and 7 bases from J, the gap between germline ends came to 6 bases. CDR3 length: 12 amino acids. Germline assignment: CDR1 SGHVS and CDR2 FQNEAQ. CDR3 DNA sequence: TGTGCCAGCAGCTTAGCCTGGCGTGAAGCTTTCTTT. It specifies CASSLAWREAFF.

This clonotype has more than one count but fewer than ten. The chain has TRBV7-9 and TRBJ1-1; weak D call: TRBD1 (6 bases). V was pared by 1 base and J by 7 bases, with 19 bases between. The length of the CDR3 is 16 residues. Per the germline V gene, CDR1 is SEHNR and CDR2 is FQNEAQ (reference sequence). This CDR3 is CASSLDQSGAYFEAFF. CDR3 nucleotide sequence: TGTGCCAGCAGCTTAGATCAGTCAGGGGCGTATTTTGAAGCTTTCTTT.

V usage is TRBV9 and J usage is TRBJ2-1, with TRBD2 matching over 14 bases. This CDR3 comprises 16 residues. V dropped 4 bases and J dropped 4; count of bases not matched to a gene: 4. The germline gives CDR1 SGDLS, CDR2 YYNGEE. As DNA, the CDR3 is TGTGCCAGCAGCAAGGGGACTAGCGGGGGTTACAATGAGCAGTTCTTC. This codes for CASSKGTSGGYNEQFF.

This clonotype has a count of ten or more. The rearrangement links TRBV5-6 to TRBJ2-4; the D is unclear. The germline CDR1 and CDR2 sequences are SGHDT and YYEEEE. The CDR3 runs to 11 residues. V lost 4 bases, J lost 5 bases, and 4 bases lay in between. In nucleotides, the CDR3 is TGTGCCAGCAGCCGCGAAAACATTCAGTACTTC. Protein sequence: CASSRENIQYF.

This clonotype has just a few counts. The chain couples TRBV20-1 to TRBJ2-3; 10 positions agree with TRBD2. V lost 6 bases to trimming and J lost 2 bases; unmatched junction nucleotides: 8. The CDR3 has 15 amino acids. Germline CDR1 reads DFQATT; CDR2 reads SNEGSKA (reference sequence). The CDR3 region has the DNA TGCAGTGCGTCCTTAGCGGGGGGTAACACAGATACGCAGTATTTT. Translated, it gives CSASLAGGNTDTQYF.

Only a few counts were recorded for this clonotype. In DNA, the CDR3 is TGTGCCAGCAGGTCCGGACAGGACACCGGGGAGCTGTTTTTT. Translated, it gives CASRSGQDTGELFF. This chain joins TRBV6-1 and TRBJ2-2; the match to TRBD1 covers 7 bases. Germline CDR1 and CDR2: MNHNS and SASEGT. CDR3 size: 14 residues. V trimming: 6 bases; J trimming: 3 bases; junction bases outside the gene matches: 4.